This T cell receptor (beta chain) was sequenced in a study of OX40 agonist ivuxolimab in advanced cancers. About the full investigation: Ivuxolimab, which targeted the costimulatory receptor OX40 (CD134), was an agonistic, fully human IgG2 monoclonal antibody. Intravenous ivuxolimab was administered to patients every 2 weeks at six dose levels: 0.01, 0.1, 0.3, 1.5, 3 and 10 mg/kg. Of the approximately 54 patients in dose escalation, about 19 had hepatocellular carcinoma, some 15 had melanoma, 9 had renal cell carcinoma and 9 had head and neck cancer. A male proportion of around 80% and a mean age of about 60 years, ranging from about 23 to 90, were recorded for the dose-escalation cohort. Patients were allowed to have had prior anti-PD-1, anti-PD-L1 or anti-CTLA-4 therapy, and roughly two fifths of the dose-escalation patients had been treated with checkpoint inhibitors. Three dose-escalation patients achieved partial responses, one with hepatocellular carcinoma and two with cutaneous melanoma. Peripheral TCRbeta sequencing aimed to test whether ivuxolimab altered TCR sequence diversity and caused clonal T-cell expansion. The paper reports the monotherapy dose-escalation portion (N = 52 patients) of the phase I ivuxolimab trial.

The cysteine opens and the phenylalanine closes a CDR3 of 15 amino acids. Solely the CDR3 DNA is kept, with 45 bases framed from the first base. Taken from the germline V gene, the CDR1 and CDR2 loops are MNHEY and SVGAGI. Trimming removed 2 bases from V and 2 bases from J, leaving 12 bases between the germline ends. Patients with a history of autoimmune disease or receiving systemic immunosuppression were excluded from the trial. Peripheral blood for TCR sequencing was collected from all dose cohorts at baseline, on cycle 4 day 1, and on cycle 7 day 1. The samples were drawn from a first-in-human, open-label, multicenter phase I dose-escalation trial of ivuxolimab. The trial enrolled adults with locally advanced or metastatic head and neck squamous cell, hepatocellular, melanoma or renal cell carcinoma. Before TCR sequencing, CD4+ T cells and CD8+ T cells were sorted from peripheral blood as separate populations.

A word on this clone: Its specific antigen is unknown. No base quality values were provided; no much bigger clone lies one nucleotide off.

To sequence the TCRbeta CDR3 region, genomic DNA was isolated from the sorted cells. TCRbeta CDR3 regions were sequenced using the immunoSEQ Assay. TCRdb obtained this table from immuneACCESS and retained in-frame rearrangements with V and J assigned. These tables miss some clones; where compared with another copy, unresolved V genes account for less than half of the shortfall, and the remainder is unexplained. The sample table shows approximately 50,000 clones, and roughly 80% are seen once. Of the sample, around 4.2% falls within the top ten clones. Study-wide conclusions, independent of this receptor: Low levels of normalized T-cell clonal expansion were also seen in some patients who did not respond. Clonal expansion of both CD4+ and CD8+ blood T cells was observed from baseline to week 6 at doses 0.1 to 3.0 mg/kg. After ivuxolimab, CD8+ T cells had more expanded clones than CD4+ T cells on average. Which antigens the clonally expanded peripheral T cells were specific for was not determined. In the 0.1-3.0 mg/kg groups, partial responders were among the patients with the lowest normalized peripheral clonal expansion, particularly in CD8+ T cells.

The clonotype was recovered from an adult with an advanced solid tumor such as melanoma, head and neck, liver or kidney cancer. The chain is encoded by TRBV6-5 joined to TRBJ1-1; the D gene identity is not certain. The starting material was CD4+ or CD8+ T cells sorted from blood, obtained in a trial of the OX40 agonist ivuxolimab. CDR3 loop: CASSYVGRPNTEAFF. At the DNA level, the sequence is TGTGCCAGCAGTTACGTGGGCAGGCCTAACACTGAAGCTTTCTTT.